The 23 T cell receptor beta chains in this list originate from one sample, sequenced in a study of siplizumab effects on memory and regulatory T cells. Generated by immunoSEQ multiplex PCR, the TCRdb table keeps only in-frame clones and is missing some. The sample yields 75,000 to 100,000 clones, just under 95% seen once. The sample was non-Treg CD4+ T cells sorted from blood. These receptors were taken from a human donor in good health.

J is TRBJ2-7 and V is TRBV28, with D possibly TRBD2 on 5 matching bases. V was trimmed by 1 base and J by 3 bases, leaving 19 bases between them. Germline V lookup: CDR1 MDHEN, CDR2 SYDVKM. The CDR3 sequence is 17 residues long. The CDR3 DNA sequence: TGTGCCAGCAGTTTATCGAATAGGGCGGGCACGGGCTACGAGCAGTACTTC. Its protein is CASSLSNRAGTGYEQYF.

The chain employs TRBV2 and TRBJ2-5; D may match TRBD1 or TRBD2 (6 bases each). CDR3 length: 14 amino acids. V lost 7 bases and J lost 9, with 21 bases in between. The V gene's germline CDR1 is SNHLY and CDR2 FYNNEI. This CDR3 is CASTKQGPERAQYF. For the CDR3, the DNA is TGTGCCAGCACGAAGCAGGGGCCGGAGCGGGCCCAGTACTTC. The full variable domain, completed using reference TRBV2 and TRBJ2-5, is EPEVTQTPSHQVTQMGQEVILRCVPISNHLYFYWYRQILGQKVEFLVSFYNNEISEKSEIFDDQFSVERPDGSNFTLKIRSTKLEDSAMYFCASTKQGPERAQYFGPGTRLLVL.

The V gene is TRBV5-1, the J gene TRBJ2-3; 10 nucleotides agree with TRBD1. This CDR3 contains 15 residues. After removal of 5 bases from V and 3 bases from J, the junction contained 6 bases not matched to a gene. The V gene's germline CDR1 is SGHRS and CDR2 YFSETQ. DNA of the CDR3: TGCGCCAGCAGGCGGGACAGGGGTTTGACAGATACGCAGTATTTT. Its protein is CASRRDRGLTDTQYF.

The chain couples TRBV10-3 to TRBJ1-6, with 9 bases aligning to TRBD1. Per germline, CDR1 ENHRY and CDR2 SYGVKD. The CDR3 sequence is 14 residues long. Trimming removed 4 bases from V and 9 bases from J; junction bases left unmatched: 4. CDR3 in DNA: TGTGCCATCAGTGCACAGGGGGCTCGTTCACCCCTCCACTTT. Protein: CAISAQGARSPLHF.

The chain carries TRBV5-1 and TRBJ2-3; D remains unclear. Trimming cost V 7 bases and J 6 bases, with 12 bases left between them. The CDR3 totals 12 residues. Germline V CDR1 and CDR2: SGHRS, YFSETQ. In nucleotides, the CDR3 is TGCGCCAGCGGGCAGTTTAGTGATACGCAGTATTTT. This translates into CASGQFSDTQYF.

This clone has only one observation. The V gene is TRBV6-1, the J gene TRBJ2-7, with 8 bases aligning to TRBD1. The junction had 7 bases not matched to a gene; V was cut back by 8 bases and J by 4 bases. This CDR3 has 13 residues. Looked up from germline, CDR1 is MNHNS and CDR2 is SASEGT. The CDR3 nucleotides are TGTGCCAGCGAGCGACAGGGGAGTTACGAGCAGTACTTC. This gives the protein CASERQGSYEQYF.

This chain uses TRBV5-1 with TRBJ2-3; 7 positions match TRBD2. Germline-derived CDR1 and CDR2 are SGHRS and YFSETQ. The CDR3 runs to 13 residues. The V segment lost 6 bases and the J segment 6 bases; nucleotides outside the gene matches: 7. The CDR3 loop is CASNEGGPDTQYF. Written as DNA, the CDR3 is TGCGCCAGCAACGAGGGAGGGCCTGATACGCAGTATTTT.

This clone came up once. The J gene is TRBJ2-1, the V gene TRBV10-2; 9 nucleotides match TRBD2. V was pared by 2 bases and J by 4 bases, with 3 bases of the junction left unmatched. In germline, CDR1 is WSHSY, CDR2 SAAADI. The CDR3 has 15 amino acids. The CDR3: CASSEDSGRYNEQFF. The CDR3 DNA reads as TGCGCCAGCAGTGAGGATAGCGGGAGATACAATGAGCAGTTCTTC.

The chain carries TRBV28 and TRBJ2-1; the match to TRBD2 covers 15 bases. V lost 5 bases to trimming and J lost 6 bases; unmatched junction nucleotides: 5. The CDR3 is 16 amino acids. Germline CDR1 and CDR2: MDHEN and SYDVKM. The CDR3: CASSGTSGRHGNEQFF. The CDR3 DNA reads TGTGCCAGCAGTGGGACTAGCGGGAGGCACGGCAATGAGCAGTTCTTC.

The V and J genes are TRBV30 and TRBJ2-1, with 10 bases that match TRBD1. Losses at the gene ends were 3 bases for V and 5 bases for J; bases not matched to a gene: 10. Germline loops: CDR1 GTSNPN, CDR2 SVGIG (reference sequence). This CDR3 is 16 amino acids long. The CDR3 reads CAWSVWWGTGDNEQFF. The CDR3 DNA is TGTGCCTGGAGCGTATGGTGGGGGACAGGGGACAATGAGCAGTTCTTC.

The genes are TRBV7-9 and TRBJ1-5, with 8 bases that match TRBD1. CDR3 length: 15 amino acids. CDR1 is SEHNR and CDR2 is FQNEAQ in the germline V gene (reference sequence). V gave up 3 bases and J gave up 5 bases; unmatched junction bases: 6. In DNA form, the CDR3 reads TGTGCCAGCAGCTTGGGACAGGTGGTCGATCAGCCCCAGCATTTT. This encodes CASSLGQVVDQPQHF. Complete variable domain (other parts from reference TRBV7-9 and TRBJ1-5): DTGVSQNPRHKITKRGQNVTFRCDPISEHNRLYWYRQTLGQGPEFLTYFQNEAQLEKSRLLSDRFSAERPKGSFSTLEIQRTEQGDSAMYLCASSLGQVVDQPQHFGDGTRLSIL.

The chain is built from TRBV9 and TRBJ2-2; D is unclear. Trimming removed 5 bases at V and 1 base at J, with 6 bases between. Germline values: CDR1 SGDLS, CDR2 YYNGEE. CDR3 length equals 13 residues. The CDR3 reads CASRPGNTGELFF. CDR3 sequence (DNA): TGTGCCAGCAGACCGGGGAACACCGGGGAGCTGTTTTTT.

V and J are TRBV2 and TRBJ1-1, with D unclear. Germline loops: CDR1 SNHLY, CDR2 FYNNEI. Deletions cut 4 bases from V and 7 bases from J, with 10 bases between. This CDR3 spans 12 amino acids. The CDR3, as DNA: TGTGCCAGCAGTGTTCTTCGTCTTGAAGCTTTCTTT. Amino acid sequence: CASSVLRLEAFF. The full variable domain, rest sourced from reference TRBV2 and TRBJ1-1, is EPEVTQTPSHQVTQMGQEVILRCVPISNHLYFYWYRQILGQKVEFLVSFYNNEISEKSEIFDDQFSVERPDGSNFTLKIRSTKLEDSAMYFCASSVLRLEAFFGQGTRLTVV.

V usage is TRBV29-1 and J usage is TRBJ2-3; TRBD1 matches 8 bases. CDR1 and CDR2 from the germline V gene are SQVTM and ANQGSEA. J was trimmed by 2 bases and V by 6 bases; bases with no gene match: 7. The CDR3 is made up of 14 amino acids. The CDR3 DNA is TGCAGCGTCGGACGGGACAGGACCACAGATACGCAGTATTTT. It encodes CSVGRDRTTDTQYF.

This sequence joins TRBV11-2 and TRBJ2-2, with unresolved D. The V end lost 7 bases, the J end lost 5 bases, and 14 bases lay between the germline ends. Germline V gene sequence: CDR1 SGHAT, CDR2 FQNNGV. The CDR3 contains 14 residues. CDR3 sequence (DNA): TGTGCCAGCACCCGGTCCACAGTTACCGGGGAGCTGTTTTTT. This translates into CASTRSTVTGELFF.

This clone was detected a few times. The V call is TRBV19, the J call TRBJ1-1; a possible D gene is TRBD1 (5 bases). The CDR3 length is 13 residues. V was clipped by 9 bases and J by 1 base, with 12 bases between them. CDR1 LNHDA and CDR2 SQIVND come from the germline V gene (reference sequence). CDR3 bases: TGTGCCAGCCACGAAACAGGGAACACTGAAGCTTTCTTT. Translation gives CASHETGNTEAFF.

This clone has just one count. At the DNA level, this CDR3 is encoded by other sequences in the same sample as well. The V and J genes are TRBV7-6 and TRBJ2-7; 7 positions match TRBD1. CDR1 and CDR2 from the germline V gene are SGHVS and FNYEAQ. Unmatched junction bases numbered 9, after V lost 5 bases and J lost 5 bases. The CDR3 runs to 14 residues. The CDR3 spells CASSPLGQDHEQYF. The CDR3 nucleotides are TGTGCCAGCAGCCCCCTTGGACAGGACCACGAGCAGTACTTC.

The CDR3 loop is CASSPVSGTSGGEQFF. CDR3 sequence (DNA): TGTGCCAGCAGCCCTGTCTCCGGGACTAGCGGGGGTGAGCAGTTCTTC. The rearrangement uses TRBV7-3 and TRBJ2-1, with 14 bases identical to TRBD2. The trim removed 5 bases at V and 9 bases at J, leaving 9 bases unmatched. The CDR3 totals 16 residues. Germline-derived CDR1 and CDR2 are SGHTA and FQGTGA.

In nucleotides, the CDR3 is TGTGCCAGCACCTCCAGAGTGACCTACGAGCAGTACTTC. Its translation is CASTSRVTYEQYF. The rearrangement links TRBV11-1 to TRBJ2-7; no definite D call. The CDR3 spans 13 residues. Germline CDR1 is SGHAT and CDR2 is FQDESV (reference sequence). V lost 7 bases and J lost 2, with 12 bases in between.

The V gene is TRBV5-1, the J gene TRBJ2-1, with 7 nucleotides matching TRBD2. Germline CDR1 is SGHRS and CDR2 is YFSETQ. After removal of 4 bases from V and 1 base from J, the junction contained 17 bases not matched to a gene. This CDR3 contains 19 residues. This chain's CDR3 is CASSHPPGLPPESYNEQFF. The CDR3 DNA reads TGCGCCAGCAGCCACCCCCCGGGACTACCCCCGGAATCCTACAATGAGCAGTTCTTC.

This rearrangement joins TRBV19 to TRBJ2-3; no firm D call. Germline values: CDR1 LNHDA, CDR2 SQIVND (reference sequence). CDR3 length equals 12 residues. V shed 6 bases and J shed 4 bases, with 8 bases lying between them. CDR3 sequence reads: CASSNRADTQYF. CDR3 in DNA: TGTGCCAGTAGCAATAGGGCAGATACGCAGTATTTT.

V gene TRBV5-1 combines with J gene TRBJ2-7, with 8 positions matching TRBD2. Per germline, CDR1 SGHRS and CDR2 YFSETQ. CDR3 size: 16 residues. J gave up 1 base and V 6 bases, and 12 bases lay outside the gene matches. CDR3 loop: CASTQSAGAESYEQYF. The CDR3 coding sequence is TGCGCCAGCACCCAATCAGCGGGAGCGGAATCCTACGAGCAGTACTTC.

The chain joins TRBV7-9 to TRBJ2-2; D not resolved. V was shortened by 2 bases and J by 6 bases, with 1 base between the two germline ends. This CDR3 region has 11 residues. The germline CDR1 and CDR2 sequences are SEHNR and FQNEAQ (reference sequence). This CDR3 reads CASSLSGELFF. CDR3 nucleotides: TGTGCCAGCAGCTTATCCGGGGAGCTGTTTTTT.